Each of the 15 T cell receptor beta chains below was sequenced from the same sample in a study of T cells after yellow fever vaccination. TCRdb reprocessed the 5' RACE reads with MiXCR, giving one entry per CDR3 protein. The sample yields about 150,000 distinct CDR3 sequences, 6.6% seen once. The starting material was CD4+ T cells sorted from PBMCs, obtained 10 days after the yellow fever booster vaccination. These receptors came from a man aged 25 to 40 who received the YFV17D yellow fever vaccine.

The chain joins TRBV5-4 to TRBJ2-1; D unclear. The CDR3 is 14 residues long. CDR1 is SGHNT and CDR2 is YYREEE in the germline V gene (reference sequence). Trimming removed 2 bases from V and 10 bases from J, with 16 bases in between. The CDR3 loop is CASSLDGPSLEQFF. The CDR3 bases are TGTGCCAGCAGCTTAGATGGTCCGTCTCTAGAGCAGTTCTTC.

Ten or more counts support this clonotype. J is TRBJ2-7 and V is TRBV6-5, with TRBD2 matching over 7 bases. This CDR3 is built from 15 residues. CDR1 and CDR2 from the germline V gene are MNHEY and SVGAGI. V lost 2 bases to trimming and J lost 3 bases; unmatched junction nucleotides: 7. The CDR3 DNA reads TGTGCCAGCAGTTACGGCGCGGGAGCGAACTACGAGCAGTACTTC. It is translated as CASSYGAGANYEQYF.

This clonotype was picked up a small number of times. The J gene is TRBJ2-5, the V gene TRBV7-6; D is possibly TRBD1 (5 bases). This CDR3 is 13 amino acids long. The germline gives CDR1 SGHVS, CDR2 FNYEAQ. V gave up 10 bases and J gave up 7 bases, with 19 bases separating them. The CDR3 sequence is CATLGRQDGTQYF. The CDR3 DNA reads as TGTGCCACCCTGGGGCGGCAGGATGGGACCCAGTACTTC.

This clonotype has at least ten counts. This rearrangement joins TRBV29-1 to TRBJ2-3; TRBD2 aligns across 7 bases. CDR1 is SQVTM and CDR2 is ANQGSEA in the germline V gene. CDR3 length: 13 residues. Trimming at V came to 6 bases and at J to 4 bases, leaving 7 bases not matched to a gene. The CDR3 DNA sequence: TGCAGCGTCGCTAGCGGTGTGTCAGATACGCAGTATTTT. The encoded protein is CSVASGVSDTQYF.

The table lists this clonotype with many counts. V is TRBV27 and J is TRBJ2-1; tentatively, D is TRBD2 (5 bases). This CDR3 is built from 13 residues. Trimming removed 6 bases from V and 3 bases from J, with 9 bases in between. Germline assignment: CDR1 MNHEY and CDR2 SMNVEV (reference sequence). The CDR3 DNA is TGTGCCAGCAGGTTGGACTTCTACAATGAGCAGTTCTTC. It specifies CASRLDFYNEQFF.

The table lists this clonotype with many counts. The chain is built from TRBV28 and TRBJ2-5; 9 nucleotides line up with TRBD1. V lost 6 bases, J lost 1 base, and 6 bases stayed unmatched. Looked up from germline, CDR1 is MDHEN and CDR2 is SYDVKM. The CDR3 consists of 15 residues. The CDR3 nucleotides are TGTGCCAGCAGCCAGGGACAGGGTCTCCAAGAGACCCAGTACTTC. Amino acid sequence: CASSQGQGLQETQYF. Full variable domain (outside the CDR3, taken from reference TRBV28 and TRBJ2-5): DVKVTQSSRYLVKRTGEKVFLECVQDMDHENMFWYRQDPGLGLRLIYFSYDVKMKEKGDIPEGYSVSREKKERFSLILESASTNQTSMYLCASSQGQGLQETQYFGPGTRLLVL.

This clonotype has at least ten counts. The rearrangement uses TRBV7-2 and TRBJ2-7, with a weak D call TRBD2 (5 bases). CDR1 and CDR2 from the germline V gene are SGHTA and FQGNSA. V lost 5 bases and J lost 4, with 15 bases in between. This CDR3 is 14 amino acids long. DNA for the CDR3: TGTGCCAGCAGCCTAAAAGCTAGCTGGTACGAGCAGTACTTC. As protein: CASSLKASWYEQYF.

This clonotype was seen repeatedly, ten times or more. This chain links TRBV6-2 or TRBV6-3 with TRBJ2-7; D remains ambiguous. The CDR3 covers 14 residues. Germline-derived CDR1 and CDR2 are MNHEY and SVGEGT. The ends were cut back, 7 bases at V and 3 bases at J, with 16 bases in the middle. The CDR3 region is CASTWKSQNYEQYF. The CDR3 coding sequence is TGTGCCAGCACCTGGAAGAGCCAAAACTACGAGCAGTACTTC.

This clonotype appeared many times. J is TRBJ2-1 and V is TRBV12-3 or TRBV12-4; 9 nucleotides line up with TRBD2. This CDR3 comprises 15 residues. V lost 6 bases to trimming and J lost 7 bases; unmatched junction nucleotides: 10. The CDR3 bases are TGTGCCAGCAGGGGGGGACTAGCTTATACTAATGAGCAGTTCTTC. Its translation: CASRGGLAYTNEQFF.

This clonotype showed up many times. DNA of the CDR3: TGCAGCGTTTTGGCGGGAGTTTCCTACAATGAGCAGTTCTTC. Translated: CSVLAGVSYNEQFF. The chain recombines TRBV29-1 with TRBJ2-1; TRBD2 matches 7 bases. The CDR3 has 14 residues. The germline V gene has CDR1 SQVTM and CDR2 ANQGSEA. J lost 1 base, V lost 5 bases, and 5 bases had no gene match.

In its sample, this clonotype was seen many times. The chain has TRBV7-7 and TRBJ2-1; D is unresolved. This CDR3 region has 13 residues. Between the trimmed V and J ends, which lost 0 bases and 10 bases, there was a span of 10 bases. CDR1 SSHAT and CDR2 FNYEAQ come from the germline V gene (reference sequence). DNA for the CDR3: TGTGCCAGCAGCTTAGCCCCTCCGACAGAGCAGTTCTTC. This codes for CASSLAPPTEQFF.

The sample holds many counts of this clonotype. V is TRBV11-3 and J is TRBJ2-3, with 8 positions matching TRBD1. Germline assignment: CDR1 SGHNT and CDR2 YENEEA. The CDR3 loop spans 15 amino acids. With 5 bases clipped from V and 7 bases from J, the junction kept 11 bases outside the gene matches. Written as DNA, the CDR3 is TGTGCCAGCAGCCCAAACCGACAGGGGCATCATACGCAGTATTTT. This gives the protein CASSPNRQGHHTQYF.

This clonotype appeared a few times. The V call is TRBV5-6, the J call TRBJ2-7; 12 positions agree with TRBD2. The CDR3 is made up of 14 amino acids. The trim removed 3 bases at V and 5 bases at J, leaving 3 bases unmatched. Germline V gives CDR1 SGHDT, CDR2 YYEEEE. The CDR3 sequence is CASSSGLAGHEQYF. CDR3 sequence (DNA): TGTGCCAGCAGCTCAGGACTAGCGGGGCACGAGCAGTACTTC.

The CDR3 reads CASSPIQGADTEAFF. The CDR3 coding sequence is TGTGCCAGCTCACCTATACAGGGGGCAGACACTGAAGCTTTCTTT. This sequence joins TRBV18 and TRBJ1-1, with 9 bases fitting TRBD1. Germline V gene sequence: CDR1 KGHSH, CDR2 LQKENI. V lost 3 bases, J lost 3 bases, and 5 bases stayed unmatched. The CDR3 has 15 amino acids.

This chain connects TRBV5-8 to TRBJ2-1; 10 nucleotides line up with TRBD2. J gave up 4 bases and V 2 bases, and 0 bases lay outside the gene matches. The CDR3 contains 14 residues. The germline gives CDR1 SGHTS, CDR2 YDEGEE. The CDR3 coding sequence is TGTGCCAGCAGCTTTAGCGGGAGGTACAATGAGCAGTTCTTC. It codes for CASSFSGRYNEQFF.